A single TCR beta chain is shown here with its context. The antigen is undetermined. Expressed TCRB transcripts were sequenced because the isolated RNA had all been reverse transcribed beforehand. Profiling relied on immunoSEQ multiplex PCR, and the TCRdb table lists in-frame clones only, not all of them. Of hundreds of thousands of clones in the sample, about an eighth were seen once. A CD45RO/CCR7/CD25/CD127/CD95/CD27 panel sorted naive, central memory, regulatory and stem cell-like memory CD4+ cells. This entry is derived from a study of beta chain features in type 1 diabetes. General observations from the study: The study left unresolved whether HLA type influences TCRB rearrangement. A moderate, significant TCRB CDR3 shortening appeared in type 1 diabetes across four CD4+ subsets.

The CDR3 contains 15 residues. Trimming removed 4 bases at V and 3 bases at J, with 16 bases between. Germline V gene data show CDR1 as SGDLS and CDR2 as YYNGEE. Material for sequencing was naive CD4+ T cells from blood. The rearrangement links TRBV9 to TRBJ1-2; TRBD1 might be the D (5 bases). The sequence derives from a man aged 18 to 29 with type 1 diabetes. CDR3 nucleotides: TGTGCCAGCAGCCTGATGGGACGGATAGACTATGGCTACACCTTC. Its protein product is CASSLMGRIDYGYTF.